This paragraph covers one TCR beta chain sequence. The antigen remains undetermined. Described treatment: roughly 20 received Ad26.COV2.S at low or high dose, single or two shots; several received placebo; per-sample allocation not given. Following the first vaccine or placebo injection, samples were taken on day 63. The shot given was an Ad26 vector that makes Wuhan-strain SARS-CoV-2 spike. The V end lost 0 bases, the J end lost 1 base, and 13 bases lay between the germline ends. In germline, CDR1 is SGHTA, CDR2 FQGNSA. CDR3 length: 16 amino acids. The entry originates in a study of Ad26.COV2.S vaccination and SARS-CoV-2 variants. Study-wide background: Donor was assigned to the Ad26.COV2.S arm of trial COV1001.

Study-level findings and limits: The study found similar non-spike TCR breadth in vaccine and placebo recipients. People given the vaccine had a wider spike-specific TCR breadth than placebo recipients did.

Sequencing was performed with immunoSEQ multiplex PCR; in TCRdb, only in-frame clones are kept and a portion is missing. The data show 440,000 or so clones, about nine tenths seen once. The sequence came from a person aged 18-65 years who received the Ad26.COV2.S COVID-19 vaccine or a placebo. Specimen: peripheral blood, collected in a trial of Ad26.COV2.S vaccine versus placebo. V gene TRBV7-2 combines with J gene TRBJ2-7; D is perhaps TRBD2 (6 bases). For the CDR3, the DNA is TGTGCCAGCAGCTTAGCCCCCAGCGGACTATCCTACGAGCAGTACTTC. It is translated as CASSLAPSGLSYEQYF.